The 2 T cell receptor beta chains below were found in one sample sequenced in a study of cytomegalovirus exposure and HLA in healthy donors. PCR used 60 Vbeta primers and 13 Jbeta primers. Using immunoSEQ multiplex PCR, the repertoire was profiled, and TCRdb retains in-frame clones only, with some absent. The sample carries about 160,000 clones, about 85% recorded once. Sequencing was carried out using PBMCs. The origin of the receptors is a man aged 18 to 35 in good health and CMV-seropositive.

The rearrangement uses TRBV4-1 and TRBJ1-2; TRBD1 agrees at 11 bases. The V and J ends lost 2 bases and 4 bases, in that order; junction bases with no gene match: 9. In germline, CDR1 is MGHRA, CDR2 YSYEKL. CDR3 length equals 17 residues. CDR3 bases: TGCGCCAGCAGCCAAAACCGGGACAGGGGGATTCCCTATGGCTACACCTTC. Translating it yields CASSQNRDRGIPYGYTF.

This clone was recorded a few times. V is TRBV9 and J is TRBJ1-2; D not resolved. The V end was cut by 3 bases, the J end by 10 bases, with 16 bases between. Germline V CDR1 and CDR2: SGDLS, YYNGEE. This CDR3 spans 13 amino acids. The CDR3 region has the DNA TGTGCCAGCAGCGGCCCGGAGCCTCGATCCTACACCTTC. It is translated as CASSGPEPRSYTF.